This T cell receptor beta chain was captured by sequencing in a study of shared clonotypes between healthy human individuals. Study-level information: CD4 naive and CD4 memory each took three plates per donor, while CD8 naive took two and CD8 memory one.

CDR3 size: 12 residues. CDR1 is SEHNR and CDR2 is FQNEAQ in the germline V gene (reference sequence). Between the trimmed V and J ends, which lost 1 base and 11 bases, there was a span of 9 bases. Broader study findings: It was anticipated that sequencing depth would influence how many clonotypes donors shared. For naive CD4 cells, roughly 5% of clonotypes were shared across four donors.

On this clone: Its target is unknown.

Adult donors, all healthy and HIV-negative, had no recent acute infections or vaccinations. Clones were sequenced by immunoSEQ multiplex PCR, and TCRdb holds only the in-frame ones, with some missing. Among about 1 million clones, about 77% were seen once, and the ten largest hold about 1.5%. What was sequenced was memory CD4+ T cells sorted from blood. Noted subset: CD45RA-negative fraction. The sequence derives from a man in his late teens or twenties in good health. V gene TRBV7-9 combines with J gene TRBJ2-1; D is unclear. The CDR3 reads CASSLDSDKQFF. The CDR3 DNA follows: TGTGCCAGCAGCTTAGACAGCGACAAGCAGTTCTTC.